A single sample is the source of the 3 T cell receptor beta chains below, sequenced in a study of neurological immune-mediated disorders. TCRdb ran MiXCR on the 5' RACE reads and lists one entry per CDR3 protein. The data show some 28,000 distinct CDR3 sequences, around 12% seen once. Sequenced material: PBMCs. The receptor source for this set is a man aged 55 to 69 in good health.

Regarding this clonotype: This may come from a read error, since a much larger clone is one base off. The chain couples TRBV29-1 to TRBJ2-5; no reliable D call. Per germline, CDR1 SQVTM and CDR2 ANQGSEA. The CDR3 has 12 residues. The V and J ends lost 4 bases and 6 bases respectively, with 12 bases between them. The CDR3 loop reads CSVVVRQKTQYF. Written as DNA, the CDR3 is TGCAGCGTTGTAGTGCGGCAAAAGACCCAGTACTTC.

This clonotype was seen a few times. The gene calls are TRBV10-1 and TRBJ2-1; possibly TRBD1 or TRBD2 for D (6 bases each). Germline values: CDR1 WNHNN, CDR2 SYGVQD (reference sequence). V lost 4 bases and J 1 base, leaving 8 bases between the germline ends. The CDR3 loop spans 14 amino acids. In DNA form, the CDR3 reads TGCGCCAGCAGTGCGGGGGCATCCTACAATGAGCAGTTCTTC. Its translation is CASSAGASYNEQFF.

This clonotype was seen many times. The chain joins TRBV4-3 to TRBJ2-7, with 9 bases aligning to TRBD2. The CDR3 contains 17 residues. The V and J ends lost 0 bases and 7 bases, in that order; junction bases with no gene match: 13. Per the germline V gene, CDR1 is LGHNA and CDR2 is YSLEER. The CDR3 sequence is CASSQDRWREGPGEQYF. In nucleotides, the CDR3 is TGCGCCAGCAGCCAAGATAGATGGCGGGAGGGCCCAGGGGAGCAGTACTTC.